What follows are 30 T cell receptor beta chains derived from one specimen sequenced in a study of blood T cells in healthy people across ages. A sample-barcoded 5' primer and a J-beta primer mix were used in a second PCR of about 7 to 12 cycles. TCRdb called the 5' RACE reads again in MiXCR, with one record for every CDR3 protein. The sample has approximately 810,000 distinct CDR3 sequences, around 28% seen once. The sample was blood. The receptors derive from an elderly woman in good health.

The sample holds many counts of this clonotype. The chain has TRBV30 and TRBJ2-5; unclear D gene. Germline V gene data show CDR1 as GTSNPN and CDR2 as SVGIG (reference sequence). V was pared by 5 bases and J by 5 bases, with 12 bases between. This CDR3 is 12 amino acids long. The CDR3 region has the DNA TGTGCCTGGGGCTTCATCTCGGAGACCCAGTACTTC. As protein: CAWGFISETQYF.

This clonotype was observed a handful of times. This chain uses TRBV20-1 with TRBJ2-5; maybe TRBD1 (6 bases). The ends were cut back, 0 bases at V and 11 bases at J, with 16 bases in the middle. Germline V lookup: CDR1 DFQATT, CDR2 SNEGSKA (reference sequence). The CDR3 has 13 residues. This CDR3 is CSARDPRGNEQYF. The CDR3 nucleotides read TGCAGTGCTAGAGATCCCAGGGGCAATGAGCAGTACTTC.

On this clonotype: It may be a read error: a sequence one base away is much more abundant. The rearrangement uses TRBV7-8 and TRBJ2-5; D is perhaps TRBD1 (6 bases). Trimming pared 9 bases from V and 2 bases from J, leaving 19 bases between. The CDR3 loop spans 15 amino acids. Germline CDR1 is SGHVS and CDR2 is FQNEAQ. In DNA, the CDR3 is TGTGCCAGTGATGCTGGGGGCAGGGAACAAGAGACCCAGTACTTC. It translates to CASDAGGREQETQYF.

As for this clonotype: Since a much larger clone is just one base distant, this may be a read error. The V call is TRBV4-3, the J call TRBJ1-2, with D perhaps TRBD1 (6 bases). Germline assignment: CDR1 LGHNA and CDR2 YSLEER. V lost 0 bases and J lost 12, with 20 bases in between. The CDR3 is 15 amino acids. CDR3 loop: CASSQEGGGRSKDTF. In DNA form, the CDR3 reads TGCGCCAGCAGCCAAGAAGGGGGGGGCAGGAGTAAAGACACCTTC.

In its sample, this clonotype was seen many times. The CDR3 reads CSARGTGNTEAFF. CDR3 DNA sequence: TGCAGTGCTAGGGGGACAGGGAACACTGAAGCTTTCTTT. The chain carries TRBV20-1 and TRBJ1-1, with TRBD1 matching 8 bases. This CDR3 has 13 amino acids. V lost 3 bases to trimming and J lost 1 base; unmatched junction nucleotides: 1. Germline V CDR1 and CDR2: DFQATT, SNEGSKA (reference sequence).

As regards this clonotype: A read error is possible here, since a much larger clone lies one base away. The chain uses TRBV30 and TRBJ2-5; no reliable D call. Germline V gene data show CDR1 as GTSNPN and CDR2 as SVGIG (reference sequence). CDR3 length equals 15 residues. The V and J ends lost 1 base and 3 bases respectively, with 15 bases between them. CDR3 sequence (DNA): TGTGCCTGGAGTGCGACCCAGCCCCCGAAAGAGACCCAGTACTTC. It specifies CAWSATQPPKETQYF.

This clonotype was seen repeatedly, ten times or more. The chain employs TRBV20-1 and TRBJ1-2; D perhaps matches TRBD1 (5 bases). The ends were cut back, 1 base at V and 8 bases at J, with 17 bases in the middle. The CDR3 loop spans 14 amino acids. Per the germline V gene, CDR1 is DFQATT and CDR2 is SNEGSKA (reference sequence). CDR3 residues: CSARGAGGYGGYTF. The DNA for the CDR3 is TGCAGTGCTAGAGGGGCGGGGGGTTATGGCGGCTACACCTTC.

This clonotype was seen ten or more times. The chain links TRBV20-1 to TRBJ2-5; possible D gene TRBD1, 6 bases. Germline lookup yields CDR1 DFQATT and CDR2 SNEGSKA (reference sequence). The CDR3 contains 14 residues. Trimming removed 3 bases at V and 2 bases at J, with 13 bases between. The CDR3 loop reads CSASPGTSQETQYF. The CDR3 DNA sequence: TGCAGTGCTAGTCCGGGGACATCTCAAGAGACCCAGTACTTC.

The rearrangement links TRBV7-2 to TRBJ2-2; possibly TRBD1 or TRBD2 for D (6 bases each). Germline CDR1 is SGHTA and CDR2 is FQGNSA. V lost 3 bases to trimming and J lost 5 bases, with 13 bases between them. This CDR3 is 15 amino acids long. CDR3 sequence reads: CASSLSGARTGELFF. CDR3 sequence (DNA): TGTGCCAGCAGCTTGTCGGGGGCCAGGACCGGGGAGCTGTTTTTT.

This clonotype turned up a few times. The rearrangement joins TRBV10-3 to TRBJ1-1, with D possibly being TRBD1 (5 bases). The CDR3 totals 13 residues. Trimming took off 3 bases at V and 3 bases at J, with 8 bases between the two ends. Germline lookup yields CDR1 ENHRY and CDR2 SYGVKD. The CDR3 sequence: CAISERGDTEAFF. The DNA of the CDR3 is TGTGCCATCAGTGAACGAGGGGACACTGAAGCTTTCTTT.

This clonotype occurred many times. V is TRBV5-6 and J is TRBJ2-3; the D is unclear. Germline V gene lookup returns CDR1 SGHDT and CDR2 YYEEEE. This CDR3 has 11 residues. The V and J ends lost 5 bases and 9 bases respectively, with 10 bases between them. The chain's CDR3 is CASSVDGTQYF. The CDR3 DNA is TGTGCCAGCAGTGTGGACGGGACGCAGTATTTT.

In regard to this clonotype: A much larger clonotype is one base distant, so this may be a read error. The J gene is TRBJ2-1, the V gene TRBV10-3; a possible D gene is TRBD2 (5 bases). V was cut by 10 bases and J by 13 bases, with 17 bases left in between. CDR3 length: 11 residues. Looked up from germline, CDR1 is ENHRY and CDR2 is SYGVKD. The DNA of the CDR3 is TGTGCCACCTCCCTCGGGGAGACCCAGTTCTTC. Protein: CATSLGETQFF.

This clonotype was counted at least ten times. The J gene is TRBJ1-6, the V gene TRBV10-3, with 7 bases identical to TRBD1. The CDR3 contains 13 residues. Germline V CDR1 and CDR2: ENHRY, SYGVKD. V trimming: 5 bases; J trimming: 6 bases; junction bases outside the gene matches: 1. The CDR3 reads CAISRDSNSPLHF. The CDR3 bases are TGTGCCATCAGTAGGGACAGTAATTCACCCCTCCACTTT.

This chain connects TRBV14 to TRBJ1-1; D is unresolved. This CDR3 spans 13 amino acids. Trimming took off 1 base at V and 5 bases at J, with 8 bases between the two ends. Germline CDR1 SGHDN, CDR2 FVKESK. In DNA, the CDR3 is TGTGCCAGCAGCCAAGTGAGTTCTACTGAAGCTTTCTTT. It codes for CASSQVSSTEAFF.

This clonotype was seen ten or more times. CDR3 bases: TGTGCCAGTAACTCTGGGGCCAACGTCCTGACTTTC. Translated: CASNSGANVLTF. V and J are TRBV6-2 or TRBV6-3 and TRBJ2-6; no reliable D call. The CDR3 consists of 12 residues. The germline V gene encodes CDR1 MNHEY and CDR2 SVGEGT. V lost 9 bases to trimming and J lost 0 bases, with 3 bases between them.

CDR3 nucleotides: TGTGCCAGCAGTTATCCCCTAGGGGGGGCCGACCCCTCCTACAATGAGCAGTTCTTC. Translated, it gives CASSYPLGGADPSYNEQFF. This sequence joins TRBV6-2 or TRBV6-3 and TRBJ2-1; D perhaps matches TRBD2 (7 bases). The CDR3 is 19 amino acids. Trimming removed 3 bases from V and 0 bases from J, with 21 bases in between. Germline loops: CDR1 MNHEY, CDR2 SVGEGT.

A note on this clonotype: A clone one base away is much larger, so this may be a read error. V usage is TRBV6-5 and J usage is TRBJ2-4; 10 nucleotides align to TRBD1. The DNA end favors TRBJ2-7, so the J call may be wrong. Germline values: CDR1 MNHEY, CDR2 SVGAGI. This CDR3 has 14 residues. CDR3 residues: CASSGRQGASEQYF. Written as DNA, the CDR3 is TGTGCCAGCAGTGGGCGACAGGGGGCAAGCGAGCAGTACTTC.

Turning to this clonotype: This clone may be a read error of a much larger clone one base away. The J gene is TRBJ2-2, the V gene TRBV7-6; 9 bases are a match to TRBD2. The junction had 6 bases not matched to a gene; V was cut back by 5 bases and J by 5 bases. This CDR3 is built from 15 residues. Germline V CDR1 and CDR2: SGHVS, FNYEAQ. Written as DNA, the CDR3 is TGTGCCAGCAGCCGTAGCGGGGGTTGGACCGGGGAGCTGTTTTTT. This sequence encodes CASSRSGGWTGELFF.

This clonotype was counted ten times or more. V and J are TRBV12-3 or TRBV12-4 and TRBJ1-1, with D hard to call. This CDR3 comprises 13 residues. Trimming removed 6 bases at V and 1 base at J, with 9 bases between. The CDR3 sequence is CASRGRGNTEAFF. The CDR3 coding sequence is TGTGCCAGCAGGGGTCGGGGGAACACTGAAGCTTTCTTT.

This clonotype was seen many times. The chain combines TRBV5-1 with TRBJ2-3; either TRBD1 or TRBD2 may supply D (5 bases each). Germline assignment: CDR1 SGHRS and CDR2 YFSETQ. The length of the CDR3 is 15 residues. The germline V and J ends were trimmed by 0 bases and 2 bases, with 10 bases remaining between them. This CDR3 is CASSLAGAHTDTQYF. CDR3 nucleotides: TGCGCCAGCAGCTTGGCCGGGGCTCACACAGATACGCAGTATTTT.

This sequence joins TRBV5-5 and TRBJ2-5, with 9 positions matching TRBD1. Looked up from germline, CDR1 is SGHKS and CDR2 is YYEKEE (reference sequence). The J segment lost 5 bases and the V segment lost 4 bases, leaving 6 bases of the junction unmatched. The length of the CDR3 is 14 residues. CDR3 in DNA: TGTGCCAGCAGCCGGGGACAGGGAGTCGAGACCCAGTACTTC. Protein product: CASSRGQGVETQYF.

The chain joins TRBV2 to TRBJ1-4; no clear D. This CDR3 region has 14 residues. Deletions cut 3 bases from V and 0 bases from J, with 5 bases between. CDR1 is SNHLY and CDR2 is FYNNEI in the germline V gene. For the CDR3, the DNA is TGTGCCAGCAGTGAGTTATCAACTAATGAAAAACTGTTTTTT. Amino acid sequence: CASSELSTNEKLFF.

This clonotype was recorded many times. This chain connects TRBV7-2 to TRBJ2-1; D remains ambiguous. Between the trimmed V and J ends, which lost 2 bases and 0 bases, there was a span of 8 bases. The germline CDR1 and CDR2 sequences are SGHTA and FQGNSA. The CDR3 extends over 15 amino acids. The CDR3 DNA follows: TGTGCCAGCAGCTTACCTAGTAGCTCCTACAATGAGCAGTTCTTC. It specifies CASSLPSSSYNEQFF.

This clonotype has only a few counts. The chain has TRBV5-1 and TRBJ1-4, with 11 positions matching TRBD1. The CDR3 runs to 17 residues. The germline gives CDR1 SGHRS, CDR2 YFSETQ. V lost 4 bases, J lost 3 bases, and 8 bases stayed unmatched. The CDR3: CASSIGQGASANEKLFF. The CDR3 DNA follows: TGCGCCAGCAGCATAGGACAGGGGGCGTCGGCTAATGAAAAACTGTTTTTT.

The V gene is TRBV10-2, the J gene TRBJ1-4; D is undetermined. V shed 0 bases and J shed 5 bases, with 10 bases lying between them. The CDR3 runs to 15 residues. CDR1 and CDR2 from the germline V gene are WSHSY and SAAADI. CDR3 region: CASSESRRRNEKLFF. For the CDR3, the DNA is TGCGCCAGCAGTGAGTCTAGGAGGAGGAATGAAAAACTGTTTTTT.

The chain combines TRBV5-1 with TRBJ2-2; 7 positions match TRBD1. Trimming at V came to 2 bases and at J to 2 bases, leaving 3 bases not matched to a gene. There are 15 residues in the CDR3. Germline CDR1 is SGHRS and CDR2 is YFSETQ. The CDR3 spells CASSFRTGNTGELFF. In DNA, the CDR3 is TGCGCCAGCAGCTTCCGGACAGGCAACACCGGGGAGCTGTTTTTT. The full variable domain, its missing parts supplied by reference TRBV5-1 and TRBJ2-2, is KAGVTQTPRYLIKTRGQQVTLSCSPISGHRSVSWYQQTPGQGLQFLFEYFSETQRNKGNFPGRFSGRQFSNSRSEMNVSTLELGDSALYLCASSFRTGNTGELFFGEGSRLTVL.

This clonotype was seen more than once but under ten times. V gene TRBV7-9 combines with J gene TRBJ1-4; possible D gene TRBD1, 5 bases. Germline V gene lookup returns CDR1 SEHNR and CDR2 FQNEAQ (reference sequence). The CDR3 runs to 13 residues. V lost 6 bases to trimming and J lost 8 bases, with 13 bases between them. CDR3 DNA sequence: TGTGCCAGCAGGAGGGGCTTCGCGGAAAAACTGTTTTTT. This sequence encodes CASRRGFAEKLFF.

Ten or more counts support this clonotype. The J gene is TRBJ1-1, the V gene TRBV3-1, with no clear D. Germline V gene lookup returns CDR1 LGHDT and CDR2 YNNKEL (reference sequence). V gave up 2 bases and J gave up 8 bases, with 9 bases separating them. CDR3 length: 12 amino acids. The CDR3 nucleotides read TGTGCCAGCAGCCAATCTGAATTAGAAGCTTTCTTT. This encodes CASSQSELEAFF.

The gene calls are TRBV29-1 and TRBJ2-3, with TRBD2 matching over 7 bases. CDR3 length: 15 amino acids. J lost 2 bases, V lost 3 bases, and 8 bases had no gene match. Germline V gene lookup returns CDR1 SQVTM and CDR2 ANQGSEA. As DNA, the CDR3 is TGCAGCGTTGATACGCGGCGGGGGACCACAGATACGCAGTATTTT. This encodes CSVDTRRGTTDTQYF.

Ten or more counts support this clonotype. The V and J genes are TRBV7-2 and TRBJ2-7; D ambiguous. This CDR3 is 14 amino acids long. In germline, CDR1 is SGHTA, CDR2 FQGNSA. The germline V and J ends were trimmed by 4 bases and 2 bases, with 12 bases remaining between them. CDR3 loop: CASSSSLGPYEQYF. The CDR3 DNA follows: TGTGCCAGCAGCTCGTCCCTTGGGCCCTACGAGCAGTACTTC. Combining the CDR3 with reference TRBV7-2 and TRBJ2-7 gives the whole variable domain GAGVSQSPSNKVTEKGKDVELRCDPISGHTALYWYRQSLGQGLEFLIYFQGNSAPDKSGLPSDRFSAERTGGSVSTLTIQRTQQEDSAVYLCASSSSLGPYEQYFGPGTRLTVT.